This TCR beta chain emerged from a study of T cell repertoires in cytomegalovirus infection. Study information: Recently identified HLA-C-restricted and well-studied HLA-B-restricted CMV epitopes were used. Evidence of both CMV infection and a matching HLA type came from public TCR beta signatures. Whole-study findings and limits: Predominance within the ex vivo response was attributable to HLA-C-restricted CMV-specific TCR beta clonotypes. Summed frequency of public TCR beta families distinguished CMV carriers with the relevant HLA.

This clonotype was detected ten times or more. Its antigen is unknown. Using its own MiXCR run on the reads, TCRdb lists one record per CDR3 protein. The sample includes about half a million distinct CDR3 sequences, 30% to 40% of them seen just once. Germline CDR1 SGHTA, CDR2 FQGNSA. Trimming took off 3 bases at V and 6 bases at J, with 12 bases between the two ends. CDR3 length: 13 residues. This clonotype was obtained from a human donor in good health (CMV status not recorded). Some clones in this sample may be carry-over from other donors' samples. This specimen consisted of cultured PBMCs, obtained from culture after CMV antigen stimulation. The chain is built from TRBV7-2 and TRBJ2-7, with D possibly matching TRBD2 (5 bases). The DNA of the CDR3 is TGTGCCAGCAGCTTCATGCGGGCCTCCGAGCAGTACTTC. Protein product: CASSFMRASEQYF.